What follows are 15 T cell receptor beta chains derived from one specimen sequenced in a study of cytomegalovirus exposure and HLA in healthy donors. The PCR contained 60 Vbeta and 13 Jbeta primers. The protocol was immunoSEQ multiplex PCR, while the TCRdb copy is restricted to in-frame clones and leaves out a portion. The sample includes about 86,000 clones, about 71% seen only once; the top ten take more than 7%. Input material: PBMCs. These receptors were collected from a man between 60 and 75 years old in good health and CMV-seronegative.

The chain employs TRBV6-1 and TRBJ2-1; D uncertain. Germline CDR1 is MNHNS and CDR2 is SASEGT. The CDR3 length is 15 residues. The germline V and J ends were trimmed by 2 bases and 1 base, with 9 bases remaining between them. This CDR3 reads CASSEFTFSYNEQFF. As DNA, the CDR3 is TGTGCCAGCAGTGAATTTACTTTTTCCTACAATGAGCAGTTCTTC.

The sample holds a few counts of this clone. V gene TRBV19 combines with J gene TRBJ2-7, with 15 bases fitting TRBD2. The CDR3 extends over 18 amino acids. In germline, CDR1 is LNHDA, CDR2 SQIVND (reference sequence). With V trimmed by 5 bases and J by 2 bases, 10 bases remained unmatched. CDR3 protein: CASSLGLAGGPPPYEQYF. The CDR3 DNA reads TGTGCCAGTAGTCTCGGACTAGCGGGGGGGCCTCCCCCCTACGAGCAGTACTTC.

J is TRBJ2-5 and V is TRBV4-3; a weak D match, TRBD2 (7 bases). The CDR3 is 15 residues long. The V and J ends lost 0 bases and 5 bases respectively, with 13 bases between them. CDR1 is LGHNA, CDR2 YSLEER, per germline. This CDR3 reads CASSQDGAGAETQYF. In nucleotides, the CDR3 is TGCGCCAGCAGCCAAGATGGGGCGGGGGCGGAGACCCAGTACTTC.

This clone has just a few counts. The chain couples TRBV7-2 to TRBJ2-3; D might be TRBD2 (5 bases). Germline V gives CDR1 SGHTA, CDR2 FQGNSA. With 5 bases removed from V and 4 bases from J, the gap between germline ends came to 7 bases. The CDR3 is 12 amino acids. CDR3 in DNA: TGTGCCAGCAGCCCACTAGCAGATACGCAGTATTTT. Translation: CASSPLADTQYF.

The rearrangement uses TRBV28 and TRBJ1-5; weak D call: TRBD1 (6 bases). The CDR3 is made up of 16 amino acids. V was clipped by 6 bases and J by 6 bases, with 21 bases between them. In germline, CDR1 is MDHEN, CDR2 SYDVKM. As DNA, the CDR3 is TGTGCCAGCAGCTTAGGGGGGGGTGGGGGTCGTCAGCCCCAGCATTTT. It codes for CASSLGGGGGRQPQHF.

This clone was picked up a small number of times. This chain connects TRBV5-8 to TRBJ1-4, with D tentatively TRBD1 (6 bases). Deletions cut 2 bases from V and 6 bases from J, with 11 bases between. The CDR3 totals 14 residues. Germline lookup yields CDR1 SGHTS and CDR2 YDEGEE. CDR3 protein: CASSFGQGYEKLFF. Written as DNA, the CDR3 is TGTGCCAGCAGCTTCGGGCAGGGGTATGAAAAACTGTTTTTT.

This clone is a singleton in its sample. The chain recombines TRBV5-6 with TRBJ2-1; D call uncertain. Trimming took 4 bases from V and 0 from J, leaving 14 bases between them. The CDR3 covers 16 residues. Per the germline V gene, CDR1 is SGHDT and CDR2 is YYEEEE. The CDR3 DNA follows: TGTGCCAGCAGCCGAGAGGTGGCCATCTCCTACAATGAGCAGTTCTTC. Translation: CASSREVAISYNEQFF.

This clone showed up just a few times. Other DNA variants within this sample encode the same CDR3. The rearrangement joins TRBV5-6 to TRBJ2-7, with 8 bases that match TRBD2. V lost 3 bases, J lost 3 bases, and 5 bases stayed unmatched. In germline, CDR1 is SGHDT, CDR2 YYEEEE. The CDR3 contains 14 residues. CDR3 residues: CASSYVSGNYEQYF. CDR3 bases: TGTGCCAGCAGCTACGTTAGCGGGAACTACGAGCAGTACTTC. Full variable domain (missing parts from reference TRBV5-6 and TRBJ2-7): DAGVTQSPTHLIKTRGQQVTLRCSPKSGHDTVSWYQQALGQGPQFIFQYYEEEERQRGNFPDRFSGHQFPNYSSELNVNALLLGDSALYLCASSYVSGNYEQYFGPGTRLTVT.

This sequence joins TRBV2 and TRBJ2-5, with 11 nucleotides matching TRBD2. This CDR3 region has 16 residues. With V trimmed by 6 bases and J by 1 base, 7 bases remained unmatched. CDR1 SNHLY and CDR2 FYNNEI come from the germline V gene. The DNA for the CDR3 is TGTGCCAGCAGGGACGGGACTAGCGGAATCCAAGAGACCCAGTACTTC. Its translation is CASRDGTSGIQETQYF.

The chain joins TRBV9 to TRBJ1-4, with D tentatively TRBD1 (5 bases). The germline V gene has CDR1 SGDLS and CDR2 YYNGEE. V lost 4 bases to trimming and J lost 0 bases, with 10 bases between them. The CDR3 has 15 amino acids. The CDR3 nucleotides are TGTGCCAGCAGCAGACGACAGTCAACTAATGAAAAACTGTTTTTT. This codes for CASSRRQSTNEKLFF.

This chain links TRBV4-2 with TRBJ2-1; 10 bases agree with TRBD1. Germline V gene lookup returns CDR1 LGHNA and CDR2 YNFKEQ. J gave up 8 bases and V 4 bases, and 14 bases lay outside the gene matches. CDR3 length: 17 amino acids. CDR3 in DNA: TGTGCCAGCAGCCCTTCAGTGGGGACAGGGGTTAATGATGAGCAGTTCTTC. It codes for CASSPSVGTGVNDEQFF.

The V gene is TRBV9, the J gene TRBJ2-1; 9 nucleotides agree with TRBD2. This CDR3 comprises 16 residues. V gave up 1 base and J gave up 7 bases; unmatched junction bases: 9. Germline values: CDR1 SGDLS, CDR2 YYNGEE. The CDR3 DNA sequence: TGTGCCAGCAGCGTATCAGGGCGGGGGGGCCGGAATGAGCAGTTCTTC. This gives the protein CASSVSGRGGRNEQFF.

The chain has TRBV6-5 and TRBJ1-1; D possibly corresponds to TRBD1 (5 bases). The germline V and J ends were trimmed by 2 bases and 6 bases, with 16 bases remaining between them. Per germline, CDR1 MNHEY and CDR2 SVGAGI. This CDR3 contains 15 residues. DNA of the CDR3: TGTGCCAGCAGTTACCTCAGGGAAAGAGGCGCTGAAGCTTTCTTT. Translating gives CASSYLRERGAEAFF.

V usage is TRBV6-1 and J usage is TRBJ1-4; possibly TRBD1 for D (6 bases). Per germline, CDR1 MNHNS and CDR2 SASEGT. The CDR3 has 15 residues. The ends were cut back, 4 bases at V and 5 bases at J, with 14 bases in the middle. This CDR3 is CASSVGGAKNEKLFF. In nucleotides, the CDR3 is TGTGCCAGCAGTGTCGGGGGGGCTAAGAATGAAAAACTGTTTTTT.

The CDR3 region has the DNA TGCAGCGTTGAGGGCCGGGGATCGGCCTATGGCTACACCTTC. This sequence encodes CSVEGRGSAYGYTF. V and J are TRBV29-1 and TRBJ1-2, with no clear D. Trimming removed 3 bases from V and 4 bases from J, with 15 bases in between. The CDR3 sequence is 14 residues long. CDR1 is SQVTM, CDR2 ANQGSEA, per germline.